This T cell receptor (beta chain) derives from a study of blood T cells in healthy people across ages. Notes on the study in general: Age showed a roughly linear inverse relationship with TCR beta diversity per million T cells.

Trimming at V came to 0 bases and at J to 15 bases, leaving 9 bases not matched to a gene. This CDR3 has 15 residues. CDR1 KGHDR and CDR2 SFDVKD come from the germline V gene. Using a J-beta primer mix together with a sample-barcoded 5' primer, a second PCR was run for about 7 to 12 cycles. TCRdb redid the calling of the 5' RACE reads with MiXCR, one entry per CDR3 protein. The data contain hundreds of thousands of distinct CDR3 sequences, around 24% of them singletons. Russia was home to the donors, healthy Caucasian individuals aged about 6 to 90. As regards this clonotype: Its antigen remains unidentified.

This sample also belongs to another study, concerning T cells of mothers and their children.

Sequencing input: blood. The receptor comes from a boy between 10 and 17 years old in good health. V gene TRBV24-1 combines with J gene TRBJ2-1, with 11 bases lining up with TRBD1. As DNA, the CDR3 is TGTGCCACCAGTGATTTGGGGGGACAGGGGGGGCCGCTGTTCTTC. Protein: CATSDLGGQGGPLFF.